These 3 T cell receptor beta chains came from one sample sequenced in a study of CD8+ T cells in alopecia areata. RNA extraction was followed by reverse transcription into cDNA, which acted as the sequencing template. The protocol was immunoSEQ multiplex PCR, while the TCRdb copy is restricted to in-frame clones and leaves out a portion. The repertoire includes some 120,000 clones, approximately 57% of them detected once, and around 6% sits in the top ten. Treatment noted: oral pan-JAK inhibitor, 5-10 mg twice daily. The input for sequencing was CD4+ T cells sorted from blood, taken at week 4, from a patient treated with tofacitinib. The source is a human donor with alopecia areata.

The rearrangement joins TRBV30 to TRBJ2-1; possibly TRBD2 for D (5 bases). Germline-derived CDR1 and CDR2 are GTSNPN and SVGIG (reference sequence). This CDR3 region has 14 residues. Trimming cost V 2 bases and J 2 bases, with 10 bases left between them. The CDR3 nucleotides are TGTGCCTGGAGTTCTAGCCGAGCCTACAATGAGCAGTTCTTC. Its translation is CAWSSSRAYNEQFF. Filled out from reference TRBV30 and TRBJ2-1, the complete variable domain reads SQTIHQWPATLVQPVGSPLSLECTVEGTSNPNLYWYRQAAGRGLQLLFYSVGIGQISSEVPQNLSASRPQDRQFILSSKKLLLSDSGFYLCAWSSSRAYNEQFFGPGTRLTVL.

The genes are TRBV29-1 and TRBJ2-5, with D perhaps matching TRBD2 (5 bases). The CDR3 contains 13 residues. Trimming shortened V by 4 bases and J by 0 bases, and 9 bases separated the two germline ends. Germline-derived CDR1 and CDR2 are SQVTM and ANQGSEA. The CDR3 nucleotides are TGCAGCGTTGTTCGGACTTACCAAGAGACCCAGTACTTC. It encodes CSVVRTYQETQYF.

The rearrangement links TRBV15 to TRBJ2-5; TRBD2 agrees at 11 bases. The CDR3 runs to 18 residues. Losses at the gene ends were 3 bases for V and 2 bases for J; bases not matched to a gene: 11. CDR1 LNHNV and CDR2 YYDKDF come from the germline V gene (reference sequence). The DNA of the CDR3 is TGTGCCACCAGCAGGAAGACCCGGACTAGCGGGCTACAAGAGACCCAGTACTTC. As protein: CATSRKTRTSGLQETQYF.